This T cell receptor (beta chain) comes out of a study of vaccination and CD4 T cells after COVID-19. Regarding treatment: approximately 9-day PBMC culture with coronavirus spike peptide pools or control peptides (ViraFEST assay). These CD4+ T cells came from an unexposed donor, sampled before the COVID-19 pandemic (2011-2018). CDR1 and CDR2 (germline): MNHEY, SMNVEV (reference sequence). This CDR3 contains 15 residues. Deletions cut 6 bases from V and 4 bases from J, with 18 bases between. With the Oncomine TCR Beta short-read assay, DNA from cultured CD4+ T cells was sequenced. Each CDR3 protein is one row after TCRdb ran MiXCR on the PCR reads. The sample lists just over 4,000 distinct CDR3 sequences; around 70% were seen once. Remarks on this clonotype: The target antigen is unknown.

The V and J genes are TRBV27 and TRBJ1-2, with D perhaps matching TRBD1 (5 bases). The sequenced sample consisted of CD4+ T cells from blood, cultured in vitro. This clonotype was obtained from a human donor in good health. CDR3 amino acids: CASRSTGTVFYGYTF. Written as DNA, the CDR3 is TGTGCCAGCAGATCGACCGGGACGGTATTCTATGGCTACACCTTC.